This TCR beta chain was sequenced in a study of blood T cell repertoires in COVID-19. Study-wide background: Spain, Italy and the United States supplied samples that represented acute and convalescent COVID-19. Sample material is recorded as cDNA or gDNA derived from T cells, B-cell-depleted T cells, or PBMCs.

The germline CDR1 and CDR2 sequences are SGDLS and YYNGEE. The CDR3 runs to 15 residues. Trimming at V came to 3 bases and at J to 6 bases, leaving 10 bases not matched to a gene. Per the original methods: Amplification from reference gene primers served as the basis for estimated nucleated cell counts. Measured with immunoSEQ multiplex PCR; TCRdb has only the in-frame clones, and not every one. The V and J calls and clone size were taken over from that table, and D and trimming were inferred from the DNA. The table has approximately 300,000 clones, roughly nine tenths seen once; the top ten hold roughly 6.5%.

What was sequenced was peripheral blood. The origin of this receptor is a man between 18 and 35 years old who had recovered from COVID-19. J is TRBJ2-3 and V is TRBV9; 7 nucleotides line up with TRBD2. The CDR3, as DNA: TGTGCCAGCAGCGCTCTCATCGCCGGGGGGGATACGCAGTATTTT. This encodes CASSALIAGGDTQYF.